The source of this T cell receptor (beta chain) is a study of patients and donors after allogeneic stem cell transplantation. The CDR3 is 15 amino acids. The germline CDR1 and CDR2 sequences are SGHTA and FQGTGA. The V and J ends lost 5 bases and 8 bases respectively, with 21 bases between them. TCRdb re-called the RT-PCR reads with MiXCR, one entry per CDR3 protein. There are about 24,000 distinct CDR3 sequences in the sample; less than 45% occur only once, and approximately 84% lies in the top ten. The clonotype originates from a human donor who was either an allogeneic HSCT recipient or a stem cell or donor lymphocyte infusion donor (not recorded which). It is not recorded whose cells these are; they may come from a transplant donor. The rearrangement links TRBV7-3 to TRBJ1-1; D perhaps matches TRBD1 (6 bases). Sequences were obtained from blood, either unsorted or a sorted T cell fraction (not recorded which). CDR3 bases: TGTGCCAGCAGCGCCCGGGACACACCCTGGGAGGAAGCTTTCTTT. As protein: CASSARDTPWEEAFF.